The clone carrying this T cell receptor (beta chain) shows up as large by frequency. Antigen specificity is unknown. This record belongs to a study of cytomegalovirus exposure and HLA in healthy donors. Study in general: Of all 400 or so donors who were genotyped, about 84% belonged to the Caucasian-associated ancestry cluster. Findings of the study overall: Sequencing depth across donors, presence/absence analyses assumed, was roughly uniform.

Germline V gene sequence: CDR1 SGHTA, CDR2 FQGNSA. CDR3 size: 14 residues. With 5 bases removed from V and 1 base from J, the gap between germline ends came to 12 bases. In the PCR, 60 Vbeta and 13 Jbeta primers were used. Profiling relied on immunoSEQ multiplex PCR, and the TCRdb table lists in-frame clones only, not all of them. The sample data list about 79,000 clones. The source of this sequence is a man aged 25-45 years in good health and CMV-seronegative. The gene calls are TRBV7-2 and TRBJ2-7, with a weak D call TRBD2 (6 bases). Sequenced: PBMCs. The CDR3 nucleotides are TGTGCCAGCAGCCCCCGACTAGATTCCTACGAGCAGTACTTC. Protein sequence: CASSPRLDSYEQYF.